This TCR beta chain was obtained from a study of PD-1 blockade in mismatch repair-deficient tumors. Study background: Patients had over ten mismatch repair-deficient cancer types and were previously treated and progressing.

Sequencing used immunoSEQ multiplex PCR; TCRdb keeps in-frame clones, though not all of them. Among under 50,000 clones listed, approximately 80% were seen once. Broader study findings: Rapid post-treatment expansion, then contraction, generally preceding radiologic response, marked tumor-resident clones.

Every patient had mismatch repair deficiency by PCR or immunohistochemistry. A few pembrolizumab responders had their TCRs sequenced. A note on this clone: What it binds is not known.

This clonotype was obtained from an adult with mismatch repair-deficient cancer. The material was PBMCs, obtained 38 to 40 weeks after starting pembrolizumab.

CDR3 DNA sequence: TGTGCCAGCAGCCCCCGTCGGAGCTCTGGAAACACCATATATTTT. Translation: CASSPRRSSGNTIYF. The V call is TRBV11-2, the J call TRBJ1-3; the D is unclear. CDR3 size: 15 residues. With 5 bases removed from V and 0 bases from J, the gap between germline ends came to 11 bases. Germline V lookup: CDR1 SGHAT, CDR2 FQNNGV.